Below, 23 T cell receptor beta chains from the same sample are listed, as sequenced in a study of blood T cell repertoires in COVID-19. The repertoire was sequenced with immunoSEQ multiplex PCR; TCRdb's copy has only in-frame clones and lacks some. Of hundreds of thousands of clones in the sample, 85% to 90% were seen once. Sequenced: peripheral blood. The source is a man aged 55 to 69 who had recovered from COVID-19.

This chain connects TRBV5-1 to TRBJ2-5, with 13 bases that match TRBD2. J was trimmed by 3 bases and V by 3 bases; bases with no gene match: 2. The germline gives CDR1 SGHRS, CDR2 YFSETQ. The length of the CDR3 is 15 residues. CDR3 protein: CASSSGTSGKETQYF. The CDR3 DNA is TGCGCCAGCAGCTCAGGGACTAGCGGGAAAGAGACCCAGTACTTC.

The chain uses TRBV7-2 and TRBJ2-1; 7 bases align to TRBD2. J gave up 4 bases and V 1 base, and 4 bases lay outside the gene matches. This CDR3 is built from 15 residues. Looked up from germline, CDR1 is SGHTA and CDR2 is FQGNSA. CDR3 in amino acids: CASSLGLAAYNEQFF. The CDR3 DNA follows: TGTGCCAGCAGCTTAGGGCTAGCGGCTTACAATGAGCAGTTCTTC.

CDR3 loop: CASSRWTSGHTGELFF. CDR3 DNA: TGTGCCAGCAGTCGGTGGACTAGCGGTCACACCGGGGAGCTGTTTTTT. This chain connects TRBV6-2 or TRBV6-3 to TRBJ2-2; 10 nucleotides line up with TRBD2. Per the germline V gene, CDR1 is MNHEY and CDR2 is SVGEGT. Unmatched junction bases numbered 6, after V lost 5 bases and J lost 3 bases. This CDR3 has 16 amino acids.

The chain is built from TRBV6-5 and TRBJ1-2, with a weak D call TRBD1 (6 bases). CDR3 size: 14 residues. Trimming removed 7 bases at V and 7 bases at J, with 19 bases between. Germline CDR1 is MNHEY and CDR2 is SVGAGI. CDR3 DNA: TGTGCCAGCACCAATTCAGGGGACCGGTCTGGCTACACCTTC. Translating it yields CASTNSGDRSGYTF.

The J gene is TRBJ2-5, the V gene TRBV5-1, with 9 nucleotides matching TRBD2. After removal of 0 bases from V and 2 bases from J, the junction contained 5 bases not matched to a gene. Germline assignment: CDR1 SGHRS and CDR2 YFSETQ. The length of the CDR3 is 16 residues. The DNA of the CDR3 is TGCGCCAGCAGCTTGGCAGGTAGCGGGAGACAAGAGACCCAGTACTTC. This translates into CASSLAGSGRQETQYF.

The chain links TRBV2 to TRBJ1-2; D possibly corresponds to TRBD1 (5 bases). The germline V and J ends were trimmed by 8 bases and 7 bases, with 11 bases remaining between them. The germline gives CDR1 SNHLY, CDR2 FYNNEI. The CDR3 is made up of 11 amino acids. DNA of the CDR3: TGTGCCAGCGGGGGGGTTAGTGGCTACACCTTC. Residues: CASGGVSGYTF.

The chain couples TRBV2 to TRBJ2-2; D possibly corresponds to TRBD2 (7 bases). This CDR3 comprises 15 residues. V lost 6 bases and J lost 5, with 16 bases in between. Germline V gene lookup returns CDR1 SNHLY and CDR2 FYNNEI. The CDR3 DNA sequence: TGTGCCAGCAGGAGTGGGGGGGCAAGGACCGGGGAGCTGTTTTTT. This gives the protein CASRSGGARTGELFF.

V and J are TRBV7-3 and TRBJ1-4; D gene uncertain. The V end lost 5 bases, the J end lost 7 bases, and 17 bases lay between the germline ends. The CDR3 spans 15 residues. Germline V CDR1 and CDR2: SGHTA, FQGTGA. CDR3 amino acids: CASSSNDGSAEKLFF. In DNA, the CDR3 is TGTGCCAGCAGCAGTAACGACGGGTCCGCTGAAAAACTGTTTTTT.

The CDR3 coding sequence is TGTGCCACCAGGGGGCCCGGCTATGGCTACACCTTC. Its protein is CATRGPGYGYTF. V gene TRBV24-1 combines with J gene TRBJ1-2; tentatively, D is TRBD1 (5 bases). The CDR3 consists of 12 residues. The germline CDR1 and CDR2 sequences are KGHDR and SFDVKD. V was trimmed by 7 bases and J by 4 bases, leaving 9 bases between them.

The chain carries TRBV7-2 and TRBJ1-1; a possible D gene is TRBD1 (5 bases). CDR3 size: 15 residues. Trimming removed 5 bases at V and 0 bases at J, with 13 bases between. The germline CDR1 and CDR2 sequences are SGHTA and FQGNSA. This CDR3 reads CASSPYGGMNTEAFF. Written as DNA, the CDR3 is TGTGCCAGCAGCCCCTACGGGGGTATGAACACTGAAGCTTTCTTT.

The chain uses TRBV6-5 and TRBJ1-1; D remains unclear. The CDR3 spans 12 residues. The germline V gene has CDR1 MNHEY and CDR2 SVGAGI. Trimming cost V 6 bases and J 4 bases, with 9 bases left between them. In DNA form, the CDR3 reads TGTGCCAGCAGGCCCGGTTCCACTGAAGCTTTCTTT. Translation: CASRPGSTEAFF.

The V call is TRBV29-1, the J call TRBJ2-5; weak D call: TRBD2 (5 bases). Germline-derived CDR1 and CDR2 are SQVTM and ANQGSEA. The germline V and J ends were trimmed by 1 base and 1 base, with 10 bases remaining between them. The CDR3 totals 14 residues. DNA of the CDR3: TGCAGCGTTGAAGGTTCGGGGTTCCAAGAGACCCAGTACTTC. It translates to CSVEGSGFQETQYF. Based on the CDR3 plus reference TRBV29-1 and TRBJ2-5, the full variable domain is SAVISQKPSRDICQRGTSLTIQCQVDSQVTMMFWYRQQPGQSLTLIATANQGSEATYESGFVIDKFPISRPNLTFSTLTVSNMSPEDSSIYLCSVEGSGFQETQYFGPGTRLLVL.

The chain recombines TRBV6-5 with TRBJ1-2; 9 nucleotides line up with TRBD1. From germline, CDR1 is MNHEY and CDR2 SVGAGI. V was pared by 2 bases and J by 0 bases, with 4 bases of the junction left unmatched. The CDR3 has 16 amino acids. The CDR3: CASSYAGQGANYGYTF. DNA of the CDR3: TGTGCCAGCAGTTACGCGGGACAGGGCGCTAACTATGGCTACACCTTC.

This clone has only a few counts. The V and J genes are TRBV10-1 and TRBJ2-7, with a tentative D call TRBD2 (6 bases). There are 13 residues in the CDR3. Germline CDR1 and CDR2: WNHNN and SYGVQD (reference sequence). Deletions cut 9 bases from V and 2 bases from J, with 14 bases between. The CDR3 spells CASSTGTAYEQYF. CDR3 coding DNA: TGCGCCAGTTCCACCGGGACTGCCTACGAGCAGTACTTC.

V and J are TRBV11-2 and TRBJ2-2; 7 nucleotides align to TRBD1. V gave up 7 bases and J gave up 4 bases; unmatched junction bases: 6. CDR1 is SGHAT, CDR2 FQNNGV, per germline. The CDR3 spans 14 residues. Written as DNA, the CDR3 is TGTGCCAGCAAAAACCGACAGGGCACCGGGGAGCTGTTTTTT. It encodes CASKNRQGTGELFF. The full variable domain, completed using reference TRBV11-2 and TRBJ2-2, is EAGVAQSPRYKIIEKRQSVAFWCNPISGHATLYWYQQILGQGPKLLIQFQNNGVVDDSQLPKDRFSAERLKGVDSTLKIQPAKLEDSAVYLCASKNRQGTGELFFGEGSRLTVL.

The chain joins TRBV7-8 to TRBJ1-1; 7 nucleotides agree with TRBD1. CDR1 and CDR2 (germline): SGHVS, FQNEAQ. The V gene end was trimmed by 5 bases and the J gene end by 1 base; junction bases not matched to a gene: 10. The CDR3 runs to 16 residues. The DNA of the CDR3 is TGTGCCAGCAGCGTTGGTCCCGGGACAGCGAACACTGAAGCTTTCTTT. This sequence encodes CASSVGPGTANTEAFF.

The CDR3: CASRAGTDYGYTF. The CDR3 DNA reads as TGTGCCAGCAGGGCCGGGACAGATTATGGCTACACCTTC. This chain connects TRBV6-5 to TRBJ1-2, with TRBD1 matching 7 bases. The CDR3 is 13 residues long. Germline-derived CDR1 and CDR2 are MNHEY and SVGAGI. V lost 6 bases, J lost 5 bases, and 6 bases stayed unmatched.

This chain links TRBV19 with TRBJ2-2, with TRBD1 matching 10 bases. CDR3 length equals 14 residues. CDR1 LNHDA and CDR2 SQIVND come from the germline V gene (reference sequence). V shed 10 bases and J 6 bases; nucleotides not matched to a gene: 8. The CDR3 DNA sequence: TGTGCCACCCCCCGGACAGGGGGGTCCGGGGAGCTGTTTTTT. It translates to CATPRTGGSGELFF.

V gene TRBV3-1 (or the pseudogene TRBV3-2) combines with J gene TRBJ2-1; 10 bases align to TRBD2. Germline V CDR1 and CDR2: LGHDT, YNNKEL (reference sequence). V lost 0 bases and J lost 4; bases outside the gene matches: 3. This CDR3 is built from 16 residues. DNA of the CDR3: TGTGCCAGCAGCCAAGATCCAGCGGGGGGGTACAATGAGCAGTTCTTC. This sequence encodes CASSQDPAGGYNEQFF.

J is TRBJ2-3 and V is TRBV24-1; TRBD1 matches 8 bases. Trimming cost V 3 bases and J 3 bases; bases outside gene matches: 10. Germline values: CDR1 KGHDR, CDR2 SFDVKD. The CDR3 spans 17 residues. CDR3 DNA sequence: TGTGCCACCAGTGATCCTCCTTGGACAGGGCGAACAGATACGCAGTATTTT. This gives the protein CATSDPPWTGRTDTQYF.

The chain uses TRBV7-2 and TRBJ2-1, with 9 bases aligning to TRBD1. There are 16 residues in the CDR3. V shed 2 bases, J shed 6 bases, and the junction held 8 bases outside the gene matches. Germline V gene lookup returns CDR1 SGHTA and CDR2 FQGNSA. The CDR3 DNA is TGTGCCAGCAGCTTACCACCGGGACAGGGCATCAATGAGCAGTTCTTC. Translated: CASSLPPGQGINEQFF.

Only a few counts were recorded for this clone. This rearrangement joins TRBV28 to TRBJ2-3; 9 bases are shared with TRBD2. Per germline, CDR1 MDHEN and CDR2 SYDVKM. J gave up 2 bases and V 4 bases, and 7 bases lay outside the gene matches. This CDR3 has 16 residues. The CDR3 protein is CASSSATSGNTDTQYF. The CDR3 region has the DNA TGTGCCAGCAGTTCAGCGACTAGCGGAAACACAGATACGCAGTATTTT. Full variable domain (remainder filled in from reference TRBV28 and TRBJ2-3): DVKVTQSSRYLVKRTGEKVFLECVQDMDHENMFWYRQDPGLGLRLIYFSYDVKMKEKGDIPEGYSVSREKKERFSLILESASTNQTSMYLCASSSATSGNTDTQYFGPGTRLTVL.

About this clone itself: This CDR3 is also generated by other DNA sequences in the sample. V usage is TRBV7-2 and J usage is TRBJ2-7; 8 nucleotides match TRBD2. Unmatched junction bases numbered 5, after V lost 4 bases and J lost 3 bases. The CDR3 extends over 14 amino acids. Germline loops: CDR1 SGHTA, CDR2 FQGNSA. The CDR3 DNA follows: TGTGCCAGCAGCTCACCGGGAGGGGGCTACGAGCAGTACTTC. This gives the protein CASSSPGGGYEQYF.